This T cell receptor (beta chain) was recovered during a study of cytomegalovirus exposure and HLA in healthy donors (dated by TCRdb to about 2017). In the study overall: In an earlier analysis of approximately 640 of the donors, approximately 260 Gb of sequence data and 100 million or so unique TCR beta sequences from about 180 million T cells were reported. Approximately 300 gigabases of sequencing data and around 85 million unique TCR sequences made up an early release that covered 640 HLA-typed donors. Of the roughly 400 genotyped donors, approximately 83% fell in the genetic ancestry cluster associated with self-reported Caucasian donors. The study aimed to test whether signatures of past pathogen exposure could be identified by cataloging public T cell receptors. The study profiled the T cell repertoires of more than 500 subjects by immunosequencing and related them to cytomegalovirus serostatus. In addition to the first cohort of 666 subjects, a separate validation cohort of 130 or so different subjects was used. To predict cytomegalovirus infection status, the study brought together high-throughput TCR immunosequencing, statistical association of individual TCRs with disease status, and machine learning. To study patterns of TCR occurrence, a later analysis re-analyzed previously published TCR beta repertoires from several hundred donors and added high-resolution HLA genotyping. Rather than drawing on any new phenotypic data, the later analysis identified candidate immune exposures from TCR beta sequences and the way those sequences occurred across donors. An earlier analysis of 587 of the donors used high-throughput TCR beta sequencing to judge whether each TCR beta V gene segment behaved as functional or pseudogenic. Donor age, sex, ethnicity and CMV serostatus were collected together with the repertoire data. A later genetic analysis used genome-wide SNP genotypes for about 60% of the roughly 700 donors, treating that subset as a discovery cohort. Every discovery cohort repertoire had been produced on one sequencing platform. Both class I and class II loci were covered by HLA typing, at four-digit resolution. Typing coverage differed by locus: A, B, C, DRB1 and DQB1 were typed in roughly 629-630 donors, DQA1 in approximately 520, DPA1 in 606, and DPB1 in just under 490. Several DR-DQ haplotypes were treated as single units for association and clustering because of strong linkage in the cohort. Among roughly 400 genotyped donors of the cohort, an average of roughly 240,000 unique TCR beta nucleotide sequences were sequenced per donor, roughly 18% of them non-productive. The investigation overall reported the following: Linkage disequilibrium might explain the correlated functional status among segregating V segments, but an unknown experimental factor could not be ruled out. Roughly uniform sequencing depth across donors was assumed in presence/absence analyses, although this assumption may not hold. In vitro tests confirmed that a few of the cytomegalovirus-associated TCR beta chains recognize cytomegalovirus antigens. In the study, around 150 TCR beta chains were listed as associated with cytomegalovirus. Immune exposure information for the cohort was limited to CMV serostatus. In a later analysis, TCR association rates were found to vary across HLA loci, with the most associated TCRs seen for DRB1 alleles and the fewest for HLA-C alleles. HLA typing was unavailable for some donors at each locus, so association tests used only the typed subset. At a false discovery rate of 0.05, a later analysis linked around 15,000 TCR beta sequences to specific HLA alleles. In a later analysis, most CMV-associated TCR beta chains were found to appear HLA-restricted, with HLA associations seemingly driven largely by CMV exposure. In a later analysis, several top co-occurrence clusters were reported to appear linked to parvovirus B19, influenza, CMV and Epstein-Barr virus. In a later analysis, HLA-associated TCR beta chains were found to be more clonally expanded and to have lower generation probabilities than equally common non-associated chains. When HLA alleles, especially DR and DQ, strongly co-occurred, TCR associations were difficult to assign to individual alleles. Because counts were too low, 15 to 20 rarely observed V segments, including chromosome 9 orphons, were left out of the earlier analysis of 587 of the donors. In a later genetic analysis, a missense DCLRE1C variant was associated with V-gene and J-gene trimming of TCR beta chains, and the association was replicated in an independent cohort. It was suggested by the authors that the approach could potentially be generalized to other disease states and immunological phenotypes. The classifier was reported to diagnose cytomegalovirus status with high specificity and sensitivity in both the original cohort and the validation cohort. In an earlier analysis of more than 450 of the donors, most TCR beta V segments were observed in productive rearrangements about 90% or about 30% of the time, broadly matching IMGT annotations. While some public TCRs were present in many individuals, most TCR sequences turned up only very rarely across donors. Some IMGT-functional V segments, including TRBV6-2 and TRBV6-3, could not be told apart with the 87-base-pair reads, so those segments were excluded. The sequencing pipeline was judged likely to have produced a cluster of highly shared sequence variants as a technical artifact. The cohort was sequenced for TCR beta chains only, and without alpha or paired-chain data the features that could be detected were limited. A later genetic analysis reported fewer N-insertions in productive TCRs among donors in an Asian-associated ancestry cluster than the roughly 640-donor mean. A further reported finding was that TCR beta sequences accurately predicted the HLA-A and HLA-B alleles for most subjects in the first cohort.

CDR3 length: 14 amino acids, cysteine to phenylalanine. Just CDR3 DNA is preserved here, 42 bases in frame from base 1. Looking up the germline V gene yields CDR1 SGHRS and CDR2 YFSETQ. V is cut back by 5 bases and J by 7 bases, with 4 bases in the junction unmatched. The cohort comprised fewer than 750 healthy bone marrow donors. All cohort members were sampled while nominally healthy, although unrecorded immune exposures were likely present. The donor tested CMV seronegative and was one of the 352 seronegative cohort members. Every donor gave a peripheral blood sample, and the peripheral blood mononuclear cells from that sample were used for TCR beta sequencing. The Qiagen DNeasy Blood Extraction Kit was used to extract genomic DNA from the blood cell samples. For this clone: The target of this receptor is not known. The sample holds no much larger clone one base away, and base qualities are not on file.

The protocol used for the library was the immunoSEQ multiplex PCR assay. A mixture of 60 forward primers for TCR Vbeta segments and 13 reverse primers for TCR Jbeta segments was used in the multiplex PCR. The CDR3 region of rearranged TCR beta genes was amplified from genomic DNA by a multiplex PCR assay. On the Illumina HiSeq System, the amplified TCR beta libraries were sequenced as 87-base-pair reads. The authors' pipeline ran thus. In a later analysis, some 80 million unique TCR beta chains were counted across the approximately 620 repertoires, and roughly 10 million of these chains were shared by at least two donors. A nearest-neighbor algorithm error-corrected the raw reads and collapsed the reads into unique sequences, merging closely related sequences to remove PCR and sequencing errors. CDR3 sequences were aligned to IMGT reference sequences to assign V, D and J gene segments. Each retained sequence needed at least a six-nucleotide match to both a V gene segment and a J gene segment. Rearrangements were called productive when the CDR3 lacked stop codons and stayed in frame with V and J; all others were non-productive. Following IMGT convention, CDR3 was defined as the stretch from the second conserved V-encoded cysteine to the conserved J-encoded phenylalanine. The earlier analysis of about 570 of the donors excluded any sequence lacking an unambiguous match to a single V gene segment. An earlier analysis of 500 to 600 of the donors classified V segments as functional when productive rearrangements were above 56.7% and as segregating when the standard deviation between donors was above 5%. A statistical classification framework was built to diagnose cytomegalovirus status from the catalog of TCR beta chain sequences. In a later analysis, TCR nucleotide sequences were compared against IMGT/GENE-DB human TR gene sequences so that V and J genes could be assigned. The TCRdist pipeline was used in a later analysis to assign CDR3 sequences and most-parsimonious VDJ recombination scenarios. In a later analysis, each TCR beta chain was defined by its CDR3 amino acid sequence together with its V-gene family, and reads lacking a unique V-gene family were excluded. A later analysis removed 500 to 650 highly shared, low-generation-probability nucleotide sequences to deal with suspected cross-contamination and a sequencing artifact. A later analysis calculated a clonal expansion index for each public chain from normalized within-repertoire ranks of inferred template counts. In a later analysis, generation probabilities were computed with a VDJ recombination model fitted to out-of-frame rearrangements, and the resulting probabilities were checked against IGoR. In a later analysis, TCR-TCR, TCR-HLA and TCR-CMV co-occurrence was scored with hypergeometric tests, and a repertoire-size bias correction was applied to TCR pairs. False discovery rates were estimated in a later analysis by permuting HLA or CMV assignments 20 times. In a later analysis, co-occurring TCRs were grouped with DBSCAN, and TCRdist sequence similarity was added when clustering was performed within HLA-allele-positive subsets. Repertoires with fewer than 30,000 or more than 120,000 public chains were left out of co-occurrence clustering, as were about five repertoires with anomalous nucleotide sharing. Held by TCRdb, this immuneACCESS table contains in-frame sequences only and omits some clones. Under half of the omission traces to an unresolved V gene where checked; the cause of the rest is unknown. V and J calls and clone size are those listed in that table; D and trimming were worked out from the DNA. The sample table records 150,000 to 200,000 clones; roughly three quarters of these occur just once. Around 3% of the sample is held by the ten biggest clonotypes.

The source of this sequence is a male donor in good health and CMV-seronegative. The specimen sequenced was PBMCs. The V and J segments used are TRBV5-1 and TRBJ2-1, and 12 bases in between align with TRBD1. The sequenced DNA is TGCGCCAGCAGACCGGGACAGGGGGCGAATGAGCAGTTCTTC. It encodes CASRPGQGANEQFF. The full variable domain, with segments outside the CDR3 supplied by the reference TRBV5-1 and TRBJ2-1 proteins, appears as KAGVTQTPRYLIKTRGQQVTLSCSPISGHRSVSWYQQTPGQGLQFLFEYFSETQRNKGNFPGRFSGRQFSNSRSEMNVSTLELGDSALYLCASRPGQGANEQFFGPGTRLTVL.